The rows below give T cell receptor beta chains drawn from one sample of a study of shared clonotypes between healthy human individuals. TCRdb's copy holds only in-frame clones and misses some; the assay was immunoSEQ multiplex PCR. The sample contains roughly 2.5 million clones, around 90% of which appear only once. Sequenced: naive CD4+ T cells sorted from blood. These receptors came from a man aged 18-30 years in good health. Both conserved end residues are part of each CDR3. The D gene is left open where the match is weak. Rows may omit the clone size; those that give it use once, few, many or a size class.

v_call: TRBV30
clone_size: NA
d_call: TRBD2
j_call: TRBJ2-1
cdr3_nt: TGTGCCTGGAATAGCGGGACTTCCTACAATGAGCAGTTCTTC
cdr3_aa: CAWNSGTSYNEQFF

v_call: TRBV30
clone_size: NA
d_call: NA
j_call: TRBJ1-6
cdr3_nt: TGTGCCTGGAGTGTACGGGACCAACTCCACTTT
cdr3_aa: CAWSVRDQLHF

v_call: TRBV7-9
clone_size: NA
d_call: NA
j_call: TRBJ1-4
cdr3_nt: TGTGCCAGCAGCTTAGCTAGCCCGAGTAATGAAAAACTGTTTTTT
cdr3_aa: CASSLASPSNEKLFF

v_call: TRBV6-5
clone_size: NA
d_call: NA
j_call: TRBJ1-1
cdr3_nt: TGTGCCAGCAGTTACAGGACAGCTCCTGAAGCTTTCTTT
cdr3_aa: CASSYRTAPEAFF

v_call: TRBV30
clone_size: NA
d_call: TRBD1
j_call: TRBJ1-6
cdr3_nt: TGTGCCTGGAGTGTAGCAGGGGGCGGGAGTTCACCCCTCCACTTT
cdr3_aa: CAWSVAGGGSSPLHF

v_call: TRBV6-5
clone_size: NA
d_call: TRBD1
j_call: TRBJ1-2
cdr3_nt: TGTGCCAGCCGGACTGGACAGGTCTATGGCTACACCTTC
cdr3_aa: CASRTGQVYGYTF

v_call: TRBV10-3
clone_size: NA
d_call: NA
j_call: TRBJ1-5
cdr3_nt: TGTGCCATCAGCCCCAGAGATCAGCCCCAGCATTTT
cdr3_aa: CAISPRDQPQHF

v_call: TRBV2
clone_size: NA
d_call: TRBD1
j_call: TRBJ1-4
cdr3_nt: TGTGCCAGCAGTGGACAGGGTGATGAAAAACTGTTTTTT
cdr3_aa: CASSGQGDEKLFF

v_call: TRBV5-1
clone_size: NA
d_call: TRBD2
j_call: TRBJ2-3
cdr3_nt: TGCGCCAGCAGACCCGGGACTAGCGGGCCTACAGATACGCAGTATTTT
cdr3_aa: CASRPGTSGPTDTQYF

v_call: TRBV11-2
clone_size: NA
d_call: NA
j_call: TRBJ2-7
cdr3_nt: TGTGCCAGCAGCTTAGTATCGGGGTACGAGCAGTACTTC
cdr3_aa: CASSLVSGYEQYF

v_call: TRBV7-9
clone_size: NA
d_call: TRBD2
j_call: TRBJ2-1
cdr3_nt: TGTGCCAGCAGCTTGGGAGGGTCGGGGAATGAGCAGTTCTTC
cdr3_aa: CASSLGGSGNEQFF

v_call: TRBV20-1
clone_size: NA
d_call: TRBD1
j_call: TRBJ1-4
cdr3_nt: TGCAGTGCGACAGGGGAAAAACTGTTTTTT
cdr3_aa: CSATGEKLFF

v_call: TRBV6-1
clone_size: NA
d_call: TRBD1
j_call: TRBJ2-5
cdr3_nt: TGTGCCAGCAGGCCCGGGACAGTTGGAGAGACCCAGTACTTC
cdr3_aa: CASRPGTVGETQYF

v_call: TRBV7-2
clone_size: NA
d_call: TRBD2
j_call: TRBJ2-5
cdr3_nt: TGTGCCAGCAGCTTACTTAGCAGCGGGGGGGCCGGGGAGACCCAGTACTTC
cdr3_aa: CASSLLSSGGAGETQYF

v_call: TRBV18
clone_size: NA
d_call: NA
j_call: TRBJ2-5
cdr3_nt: TGTGCCAGCTCACCGGTCGTAACAGGTTCGGAGACCCAGTACTTC
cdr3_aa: CASSPVVTGSETQYF

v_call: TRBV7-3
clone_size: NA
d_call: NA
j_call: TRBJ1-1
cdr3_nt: TGTGCCAGCAGTCCGGGATTTTCTAATTCTGAAGCTTTCTTT
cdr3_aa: CASSPGFSNSEAFF

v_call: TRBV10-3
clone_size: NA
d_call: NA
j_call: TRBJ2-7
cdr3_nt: TGTGCCATCAGTGGGTCCAGCACAGGGATCTCCTACGAGCAGTACTTC
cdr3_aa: CAISGSSTGISYEQYF

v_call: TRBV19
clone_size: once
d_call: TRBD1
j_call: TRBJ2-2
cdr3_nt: TGTGCCAGTAGTACACTCCGGACAGGGAACACCGGGGAGCTGTTTTTT
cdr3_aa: CASSTLRTGNTGELFF